A selection of T cell receptor beta chains follows, all from one sample in a study of regulatory T cells in long-lasting Graves disease. Each CDR3 protein gets one entry after TCRdb re-called the multiplex PCR reads with MiXCR. The sample has hundreds of thousands of distinct CDR3 sequences, about 14% seen once. These data also featured in a second study, about T cells in Graves' hyperthyroidism and ophthalmopathy.

The sample was peripheral blood mononuclear cells (PBMCs), taken at new diagnosis, from a patient treated with antithyroid drugs. The receptors come from a man in his thirties or forties with Graves disease. The CDR3 runs from the conserved cysteine through the conserved F or W. The D gene is left open where the match is weak. Clone size is not always given. Where it is, it says once, few, many or a class for expanded clones.

TRBV20-1,.,TRBD2,TRBJ2-1,TGCAGTCAGACCCCCGGGACTAGCGGGACTGAGCAGTTCTTC,CSQTPGTSGTEQFF
TRBV6-1,few,TRBD1,TRBJ2-1,TGTGCCAGCAGTGAAGCGCTATTCAGGGGGATTGACTACAATGAGCAGTTCTTC,CASSEALFRGIDYNEQFF
TRBV7-6,few,TRBD2,TRBJ2-1,TGTGCCAGCAGCTTTCTGACTAGCGGTAGCGGGGGAGACAATGAGCAGTTCTTC,CASSFLTSGSGGDNEQFF
TRBV12-3/TRBV12-4,many,.,TRBJ2-6,TGTGCCAGCAGCCTGCAGCGCTCTGGGGCCAACGTCCTGACTTTC,CASSLQRSGANVLTF
TRBV30,.,.,TRBJ1-1,TGTGCCTGGAGTGTACGGACAGCCACTGAAGCTTTCTTT,CAWSVRTATEAFF
TRBV13,.,.,TRBJ2-1,TGTGCCAGCAGCTCCCGACAGGCCGAGCAGTTCTTC,CASSSRQAEQFF
TRBV30,many,.,TRBJ1-1,TGTGCCTGGAGTGGAGGGATGAACACTGAAGCTTTCTTT,CAWSGGMNTEAFF
TRBV4-2,.,TRBD2,TRBJ2-7,TGTGCCAGCAGCCCCGTAGCGGGAGACCACGAGCAGTACTTC,CASSPVAGDHEQYF
TRBV7-3,many,TRBD2,TRBJ2-7,TGTGCCAGCAGCCCCCGGACTAGCGGGAGTATAGACGAGCAGTACTTC,CASSPRTSGSIDEQYF
TRBV4-2,.,TRBD1,TRBJ2-2,TGTGCCAGCAGCCAAGATATTTACAGGGGGCACGCCGGGGAGCTGTTTTTT,CASSQDIYRGHAGELFF
TRBV30,.,.,TRBJ2-3,TGTGCCTGGAGGTCGATAGGCGTTAGCACAGATACGCAGTATTTT,CAWRSIGVSTDTQYF
TRBV7-9,few,TRBD2,TRBJ2-3,TGTGCCAGCAGCTTTACTAGCGGGCTCACAGATACGCAGTATTTT,CASSFTSGLTDTQYF
TRBV11-2,few,.,TRBJ2-2,TGTGCCAGCAGCGGCAGGGGTAAGGTCGGGGAGCTGTTTTTT,CASSGRGKVGELFF
TRBV5-6,.,.,TRBJ2-6,TGTGCCAGCAGCTACCCTCTCCGAGGGCCTGGGGCCAACGTCCTGACTTTC,CASSYPLRGPGANVLTF
TRBV12-3/TRBV12-4,many,.,TRBJ1-3,TGTGCCAGCAGCGGGAGCCAGACTCCTGGAAACACCATATATTTT,CASSGSQTPGNTIYF
TRBV7-3,many,.,TRBJ2-3,TGTGCCAGCAGCCTCTCCAAGGGAGATACGCAGTATTTT,CASSLSKGDTQYF
TRBV12-3/TRBV12-4,few,TRBD1,TRBJ1-5,TGTGCCAGCAGTCCCGACAGGGAGAATCAGCCCCAGCATTTT,CASSPDRENQPQHF
TRBV2,many,.,TRBJ2-5,TGTGCCAGCCGGGACAAGAGAGAGACCCAGTACTTC,CASRDKRETQYF
TRBV28,once,TRBD1,TRBJ2-1,TGTGCCAGCTTGACCCCGGGACAGGGGGATTACAATGAGCAGTTCTTC,CASLTPGQGDYNEQFF
TRBV6-1,many,TRBD2,TRBJ2-7,TGTGCCAGCAGTGAAGCGGCTAGCGGCCCCTACGAGCAGTACTTC,CASSEAASGPYEQYF
TRBV19,.,.,TRBJ2-3,TGTGCCAGCTCAAACGGCCCAGATACGCAGTATTTT,CASSNGPDTQYF
TRBV7-9,few,.,TRBJ1-2,TGTGCCAGCAGCTTAGGACCCGGAGATGCAACCTTC,CASSLGPGDATF
TRBV6-1,many,.,TRBJ2-2,TGTGCCAGCAGCCCTAGAGCTAGCGCGAACACCGGGGAGCTGTTTTTT,CASSPRASANTGELFF
TRBV10-3,many,TRBD1,TRBJ1-1,TGTGCCATCAGTGAAGGGACAGGGACCACTGAAGCTTTCTTT,CAISEGTGTTEAFF
TRBV29-1,many,.,TRBJ2-7,TGCAGCGCACAGGACGGCAACTACGAGCAGTACTTC,CSAQDGNYEQYF
TRBV6-1,few,TRBD2,TRBJ2-7,TGTGCCAGCACGGGGGGAGCCACCAACGGGGGGCAGTACTTC,CASTGGATNGGQYF
TRBV6-1,many,TRBD2,TRBJ2-2,TGTGCCAGCCTTGGACTAGCGGGGATGAACACCGGGGAGCTGTTTTTT,CASLGLAGMNTGELFF